This T cell receptor beta chain was captured in a study of a mutant IDH1 vaccine in newly diagnosed glioma. Study overall: Beginning 4-6 weeks after radiotherapy alone, or with temozolomide cycles, vaccination took place. Treated patients comprised approximately 60% males and around 40% females, mean age roughly 40 years. Standard pretreatment was either radiotherapy, temozolomide, or, for most, radiochemotherapy with temozolomide.

Time point reported: week 5, during vaccination. In every dose of vaccine, 300 ug of mutant IDH1 20-mer peptide was given alongside topical imiquimod. Germline CDR1 and CDR2: SGHTA and FQGNSA. The ends were cut back, 1 base at V and 5 bases at J, with 14 bases in the middle. This CDR3 has 16 amino acids. The protocol was immunoSEQ multiplex PCR, while the TCRdb copy is restricted to in-frame clones and leaves out a portion. The sample carries 60,000 or so clones, around 90% recorded once. This clone was seen a handful of times. Its cognate antigen is unknown. The sample carries other DNA sequences with the same CDR3.

Material: PBMCs, obtained from a glioma patient whose treatment included an IDH1 peptide vaccine. The clonotype originates from a woman aged 35 to 49 with glioma. This chain joins TRBV7-2 and TRBJ1-4, with D possibly TRBD1 on 5 matching bases. The CDR3 reads CASSLGVSGTNEKLFF. The CDR3 nucleotides are TGTGCCAGCAGCTTAGGGGTTTCAGGGACCAATGAAAAACTGTTTTTT.